The 8 T cell receptor beta chains reported below all come from one sample, sequenced in a study of T cells in Graves' hyperthyroidism and ophthalmopathy. What was amplified from RNA transcripts were TCR beta CDR3 regions. When the TCR CDR3 underwent first-round RT-PCR, the HTBI primer set was used. A single record per CDR3 protein comes from TCRdb applying MiXCR to the multiplex PCR reads. The sample lists around 300,000 distinct CDR3 sequences; roughly 13% were seen once. Input material: blood. All receptors come from a woman under 40 with Graves' hyperthyroidism.

This clonotype was seen many times. The chain carries TRBV20-1 and TRBJ1-5; 8 bases agree with TRBD1. With V trimmed by 5 bases and J by 0 bases, 6 bases remained unmatched. Germline CDR1 is DFQATT and CDR2 is SNEGSKA (reference sequence). This CDR3 comprises 15 residues. This CDR3 is CSADQGANSNQPQHF. The CDR3 DNA is TGCAGTGCTGATCAGGGGGCCAATAGCAATCAGCCCCAGCATTTT.

This clonotype was counted a few times. The chain uses TRBV3-1 and TRBJ2-1, with D perhaps assigned TRBD1 or TRBD2 (7 bases each). Deletions cut 5 bases from V and 9 bases from J, with 23 bases between. CDR3 length: 16 residues. Germline assignment: CDR1 LGHDT and CDR2 YNNKEL (reference sequence). The CDR3 is CASSEGAGVWKSEQFF. The CDR3 nucleotides read TGTGCCAGCAGCGAGGGGGCGGGAGTGTGGAAGAGTGAGCAGTTCTTC.

Details on this clonotype: A junction end diverges from the germline sequence, so it may reflect a read error. The chain carries TRBV20-1 and TRBJ2-7, with D possibly TRBD2 on 6 matching bases. Per germline, CDR1 DFQATT and CDR2 SNEGSKA (reference sequence). This CDR3 comprises 13 residues. The CDR3 nucleotides are TGCGGTGCTAGGACCCGGGGGACCTACGAGCAGTACTTC. Its translation: CGARTRGTYEQYF.

This clonotype came up once. The chain combines TRBV7-8 with TRBJ2-7; 9 positions match TRBD1. V shed 4 bases, J shed 4 bases, and the junction held 8 bases outside the gene matches. The CDR3 is 15 residues long. The germline V gene encodes CDR1 SGHVS and CDR2 FQNEAQ. Here the CDR3 DNA reads TGTGCCAGCAGCTCCCCTGGGGACAGGGCTTACGAGCAGTACTTC. This translates into CASSSPGDRAYEQYF.

This chain links TRBV28 with TRBJ1-5; 9 bases map to TRBD1. Germline V gene sequence: CDR1 MDHEN, CDR2 SYDVKM. The trim removed 6 bases at V and 3 bases at J, leaving 9 bases unmatched. The CDR3 spans 16 residues. This chain's CDR3 is CASRRGTGSLNQPQHF. The CDR3 nucleotides read TGTGCCAGCAGAAGAGGGACAGGGTCACTCAATCAGCCCCAGCATTTT.

This clonotype was detected many times. This chain joins TRBV6-6 and TRBJ1-1; TRBD1 aligns across 7 bases. The CDR3 is made up of 18 amino acids. The trim removed 0 bases at V and 1 base at J, leaving 11 bases unmatched. Germline assignment: CDR1 MNHNY and CDR2 SVGAGI (reference sequence). The CDR3 coding sequence is TGTGCCAGCAGTTACTCGAGGGCAGGGGGGAGGGCGAACACTGAAGCTTTCTTT. It is translated as CASSYSRAGGRANTEAFF.

The CDR3 DNA sequence: TGTGCCAGCAGCTTAGGAAGGACAGGGCTCCAGAATGAGCAGTTCTTC. Its translation: CASSLGRTGLQNEQFF. The gene calls are TRBV7-9 and TRBJ2-1, with 8 nucleotides matching TRBD1. The CDR3 totals 16 residues. The junction had 9 bases not matched to a gene; V was cut back by 1 base and J by 7 bases. Germline lookup yields CDR1 SEHNR and CDR2 FQNEAQ (reference sequence).

This clonotype was detected many times. At one of its ends the junction is not consistent with the germline gene, which may arise from a read error. The J gene is TRBJ2-3, the V gene TRBV20-1, with D maybe TRBD1 (6 bases). Looked up from germline, CDR1 is DFQATT and CDR2 is SNEGSKA (reference sequence). The CDR3 runs 15 residues. The CDR3 region is CSARDRIHPGDTQYF. DNA for the CDR3: TGCAGTGCGAGAGACAGGATTCACCCGGGAGATACGCAGTATTTT.